This passage covers 10 T cell receptor beta chains from one sample sequenced in a study of blood T cell repertoires in COVID-19. The assay was immunoSEQ multiplex PCR, and TCRdb's table has in-frame clones only and misses some. The profile shows 150,000 to 200,000 clones, roughly 80% of them singletons. The sequencing sample was made of PBMCs or T cells enriched from blood (not recorded which). These receptors all stem from a woman between 40 and 55 years old with acute COVID-19.

This chain connects TRBV11-3 to TRBJ2-1; no clear D gene. Germline V gives CDR1 SGHNT, CDR2 YENEEA. CDR3 length equals 16 residues. Deletions cut 0 bases from V and 2 bases from J, with 11 bases between. The CDR3 region is CASSLEKRRPYNEQFF. The DNA for the CDR3 is TGTGCCAGCAGCTTAGAAAAGCGCCGTCCCTACAATGAGCAGTTCTTC.

V and J are TRBV11-3 and TRBJ2-1; no clear D. The CDR3 contains 14 residues. Germline CDR1 is SGHNT and CDR2 is YENEEA. Trimming took off 1 base at V and 7 bases at J, with 11 bases between the two ends. The CDR3 loop reads CASSLGSRGNEQFF. The CDR3 bases are TGTGCCAGCAGCTTAGGGAGTCGTGGGAATGAGCAGTTCTTC.

The chain employs TRBV16 and TRBJ1-1; D is unresolved. The CDR3 is 13 residues long. Germline CDR1 and CDR2: KGHSY and FQNENV. V gave up 0 bases and J gave up 4 bases, with 6 bases separating them. The CDR3 loop reads CASSQSRVTEAFF. DNA for the CDR3: TGTGCCAGCAGCCAATCCCGGGTCACTGAAGCTTTCTTT.

The chain employs TRBV4-2 and TRBJ2-3; 8 bases fit TRBD2. This CDR3 has 16 residues. CDR1 and CDR2 (germline): LGHNA, YNFKEQ. V was pared by 0 bases and J by 2 bases, with 4 bases of the junction left unmatched. The CDR3 nucleotides are TGTGCCAGCAGCCAAGAAACTAGCGGAAACACAGATACGCAGTATTTT. Translating it yields CASSQETSGNTDTQYF.

The chain joins TRBV19 to TRBJ1-3; 8 bases fit TRBD1. The junction had 3 bases not matched to a gene; V was cut back by 9 bases and J by 2 bases. Germline CDR1 is LNHDA and CDR2 is SQIVND (reference sequence). The CDR3 totals 13 residues. In nucleotides, the CDR3 is TGTGCCAGCAAGACAGGGGCTGGAAACACCATATATTTT. Translation: CASKTGAGNTIYF.

The rearrangement joins TRBV4-2 to TRBJ2-1; 9 bases are shared with TRBD1. The CDR3 has 14 amino acids. The J segment lost 7 bases and the V segment lost 3 bases, leaving 4 bases of the junction unmatched. Germline V gives CDR1 LGHNA, CDR2 YNFKEQ. This CDR3 is CASSQGQGWNEQFF. For the CDR3, the DNA is TGTGCCAGCAGCCAGGGACAGGGATGGAATGAGCAGTTCTTC.

This clone has a single count. The gene calls are TRBV4-1 and TRBJ1-1; unclear D gene. Germline CDR1 MGHRA, CDR2 YSYEKL. V lost 4 bases and J lost 2, with 14 bases in between. The CDR3 contains 15 residues. The CDR3 region has the DNA TGCGCCAGCAGCCGTTATCGCGGGGTTAACACTGAAGCTTTCTTT. Translation: CASSRYRGVNTEAFF.

The chain carries TRBV7-6 and TRBJ2-7; 7 bases are a match to TRBD1. V dropped 5 bases and J dropped 0; count of bases not matched to a gene: 4. The CDR3 spans 14 residues. The germline CDR1 and CDR2 sequences are SGHVS and FNYEAQ. The CDR3 DNA reads as TGTGCCAGCAGCCCACAGGGGAGCTCCTACGAGCAGTACTTC. This codes for CASSPQGSSYEQYF.

The rearrangement uses TRBV3-1 (or the pseudogene TRBV3-2) and TRBJ2-7, with 10 bases fitting TRBD2. The V segment lost 4 bases and the J segment 1 base; nucleotides outside the gene matches: 19. The CDR3 sequence is 20 residues long. The germline gives CDR1 LGHDT, CDR2 YNNKEL (reference sequence). Written as DNA, the CDR3 is TGTGCCAGCAGCCCTGAGGAGACTAGCGGGCCCGAGTGGGTATCCTACGAGCAGTACTTC. Translating it yields CASSPEETSGPEWVSYEQYF.

This clone was detected many times. This sequence joins TRBV29-1 and TRBJ2-1; 11 bases are a match to TRBD2. The germline V gene encodes CDR1 SQVTM and CDR2 ANQGSEA. This CDR3 comprises 13 residues. Trimming at V came to 5 bases and at J to 9 bases, leaving 6 bases not matched to a gene. The CDR3 sequence is CSVKTSGSIEQFF. The CDR3 bases are TGCAGCGTTAAAACTAGCGGGAGCATTGAGCAGTTCTTC.